This TCR beta chain was captured by sequencing in a study of shared clonotypes between healthy human individuals (dated by TCRdb to between 2020 and 2021). Some background on the complete study: A couple of women and a few men aged 18 to 49 years were included in the cohort. For each donor, CD4 naive and CD4 memory were each given three plates, CD8 naive was given two plates, and CD8 memory was given one plate. To estimate repertoire size and how much clonotype sharing occurs between individuals, the study deeply sequenced the blood TCR repertoires of five healthy adults. To increase sequencing depth and limit assay-specific biases, different laboratories used diverse techniques to prepare libraries and sequence TCR repertoires. Leukapheresis yielded between about 0.8 and 8.9 billion PBMCs per donor. What the study reported, not specific to this receptor: Pairwise subsampling indicated that sequencing depth was expected to affect the degree of clonotype sharing among donors. Compared with non-shared clonotypes, the clonotypes found in all four sorted-subset donors had higher generation probabilities. Sharing across several donors was observed for about 5% of naive CD4, 3% to 3.5% of naive CD8, 2% to 2.5% of memory CD4, and approximately 0.41% of memory CD8 clonotypes. Naive subsets generally had larger estimated clonotype richness than memory subsets. Because the study included only a small number of donors, the genetic and exposure-history diversity represented was limited. Rarefaction of sorted-subset datasets indicated incomplete sequencing despite the large sequencing depth. Sampling was limited to blood, and TCR repertoires in tissue likely differ from TCR repertoires in blood.

The donors were healthy, HIV-negative adults who had no recently reported acute infections or vaccinations. All donors were Caucasian adults living in Nashville, Tennessee, USA. Magnetic negative selection was used to enrich CD4+ T cells, after which naive cells were positively selected on CD45RA and the negative fraction became the memory subset. After blood collection by leukapheresis, PBMCs were isolated using Ficoll-Histopaque density gradient centrifugation and then cryopreserved in the vapor phase of liquid nitrogen. Purity and quantity of every magnetically sorted T cell population were checked by analytical flow cytometry. Genomic DNA was isolated from each sorted fraction and quantified by UV absorbance on a Nanodrop 2000c. From its cysteine to its phenylalanine, the CDR3 spans 15 amino acids. Only CDR3 DNA is held: 45 bases, read in frame from base 1. Reading the germline V gene (reference sequence) gives CDR1 SEHNR and CDR2 FQNEAQ. V lost 5 bases and J lost 8 bases, and the count of bases not matched to a germline gene is 10.

A note on this clone: What antigen it recognizes has not been identified. One base away there is no much larger clone; base qualities are not given.

TCR CDR3 regions were amplified from genomic DNA by multiplex PCR using the deep immunoSEQ assay. Genomic DNA extracted from each cell subset was distributed evenly over all wells of several immunoSEQ 96-well plates, and each plate served as one replicate. For sorted subsets, roughly 190 ng of genomic DNA, equivalent to around 29,000 T cell genomes, went into each replicate PCR. Purified libraries were quantified with a Qubit 3.0 fluorometer, sized on a Bioanalyzer 2100, and re-quantified with the KAPA Library Quantification kit. Each immunoSEQ 96-well plate was sequenced on its own single-read 150-cycle Illumina NextSeq 550 flow cell. Turning to the authors' computational methods: Because the immunoSEQ output held only junctional sequences and lacked quality scores, the filtering could not match the filtering applied to full-length reads. To assign V/J genes and CDR3, sequences were annotated against IMGT germline references using PyIR, a Python wrapper for IgBLAST v1.9. Reads were removed for weak V/J assignments (E-value above 1e-6), missing CDR3, stop codons, out-of-frame junctions, or ambiguous translated residues. V3J clonotypes were defined as sequences sharing the same inferred V gene, J gene, and CDR3 amino acid sequence. The percentage overlap between two repertoires was calculated by dividing the number of shared unique clonotypes by the size of the smaller repertoire. Three approaches were used to assess repertoire richness: RTK rarefaction, the Chao1 estimator, and Recon v2.1 estimates of unobserved clonotypes. OLGA was used to compute generation probabilities for all TCRbeta clonotypes that the gDNA method yielded from a handful of donors. As stored in TCRdb, this immuneACCESS dataset retains in-frame rearrangements with V and J assigned. A fraction of the clones does not appear; measured against another copy, unresolved V genes explain less than half of the discrepancy, and the remainder lacks a known reason. V, J and clone size are taken as reported in that table, and D and trimming were inferred from the DNA itself. The sample contains about 600,000 clones, approximately 97% of them found a single time. 0.055% to 0.07% of the sample belongs to the ten largest clones.

The chain is assembled from TRBV7-9 and TRBJ1-2, and 11 junctional nucleotides match TRBD1. Specimen: naive CD4+ T cells sorted from blood. Explained via the paper, the cell subset or site label denotes: CD45RA+ positively selected. The clonotype was recovered from a woman aged 25-40 years in good health. CDR3 region: CASSPDRGLLDGYTF. Read as DNA, the sequence is TGTGCCAGCAGCCCGGACAGGGGGCTCTTGGACGGCTACACCTTC.